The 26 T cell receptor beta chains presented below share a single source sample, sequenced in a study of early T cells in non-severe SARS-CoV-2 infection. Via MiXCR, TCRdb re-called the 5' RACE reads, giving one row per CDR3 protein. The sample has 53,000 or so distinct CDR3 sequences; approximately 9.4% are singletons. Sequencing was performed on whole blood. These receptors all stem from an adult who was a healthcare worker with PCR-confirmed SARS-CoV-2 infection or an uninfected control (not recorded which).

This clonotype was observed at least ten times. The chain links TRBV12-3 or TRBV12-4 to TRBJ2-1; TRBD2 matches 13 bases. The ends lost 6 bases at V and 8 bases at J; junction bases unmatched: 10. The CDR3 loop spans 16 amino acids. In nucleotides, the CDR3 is TGTGCCAGCAGCCGGGGACTAGCGGGAATCATCGATGAGCAGTTCTTC. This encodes CASSRGLAGIIDEQFF.

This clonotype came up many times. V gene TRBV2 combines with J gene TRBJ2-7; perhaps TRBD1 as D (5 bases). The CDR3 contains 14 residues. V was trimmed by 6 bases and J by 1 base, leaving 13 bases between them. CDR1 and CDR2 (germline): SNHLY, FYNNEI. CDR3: CASRLTGSSYEQYF. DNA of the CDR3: TGTGCCAGCAGACTCACAGGTTCATCCTACGAGCAGTACTTC.

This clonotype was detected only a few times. The CDR3 here is CASRPQGTYAEQFF. The CDR3 region has the DNA TGTGCCAGCAGACCCCAGGGGACCTACGCTGAGCAGTTCTTC. This rearrangement joins TRBV7-9 to TRBJ2-1; D possibly corresponds to TRBD1 (6 bases). Germline CDR1 reads SEHNR; CDR2 reads FQNEAQ (reference sequence). Deletions cut 6 bases from V and 9 bases from J, with 18 bases between. There are 14 residues in the CDR3.

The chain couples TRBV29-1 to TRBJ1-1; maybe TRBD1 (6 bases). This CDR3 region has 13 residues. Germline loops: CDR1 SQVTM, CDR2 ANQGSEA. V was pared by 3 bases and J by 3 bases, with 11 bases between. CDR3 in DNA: TGCAGCGTTGACAGGGGAGGTGACACTGAAGCTTTCTTT. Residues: CSVDRGGDTEAFF. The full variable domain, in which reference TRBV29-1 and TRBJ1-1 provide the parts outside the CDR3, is SAVISQKPSRDICQRGTSLTIQCQVDSQVTMMFWYRQQPGQSLTLIATANQGSEATYESGFVIDKFPISRPNLTFSTLTVSNMSPEDSSIYLCSVDRGGDTEAFFGQGTRLTVV.

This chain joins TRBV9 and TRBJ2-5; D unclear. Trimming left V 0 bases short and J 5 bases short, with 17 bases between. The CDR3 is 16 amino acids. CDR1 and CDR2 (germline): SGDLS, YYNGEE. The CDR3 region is CASSVGGGGLRETQYF. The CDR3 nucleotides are TGTGCCAGCAGCGTAGGTGGTGGCGGCCTCCGGGAGACCCAGTACTTC.

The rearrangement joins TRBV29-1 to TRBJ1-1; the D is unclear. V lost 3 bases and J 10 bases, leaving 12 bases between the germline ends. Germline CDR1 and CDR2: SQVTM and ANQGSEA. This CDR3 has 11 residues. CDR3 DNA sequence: TGCAGCGTTGATGAGGGCGGAGGAGCTTTCTTT. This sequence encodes CSVDEGGGAFF.

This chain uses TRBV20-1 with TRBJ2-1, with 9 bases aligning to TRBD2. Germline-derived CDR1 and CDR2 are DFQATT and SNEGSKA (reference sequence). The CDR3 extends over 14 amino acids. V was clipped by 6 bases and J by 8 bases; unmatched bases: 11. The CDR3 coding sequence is TGCAGTGCCGTACTAAGCGGGAGGCCCCATGAGCAGTTCTTC. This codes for CSAVLSGRPHEQFF.

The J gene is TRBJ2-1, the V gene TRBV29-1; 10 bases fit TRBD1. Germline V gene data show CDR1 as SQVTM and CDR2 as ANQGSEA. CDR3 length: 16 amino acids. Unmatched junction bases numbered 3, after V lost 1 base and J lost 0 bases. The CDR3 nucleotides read TGCAGCGTTGAAGCAGGGGACAGGGGCTCCTACAATGAGCAGTTCTTC. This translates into CSVEAGDRGSYNEQFF.

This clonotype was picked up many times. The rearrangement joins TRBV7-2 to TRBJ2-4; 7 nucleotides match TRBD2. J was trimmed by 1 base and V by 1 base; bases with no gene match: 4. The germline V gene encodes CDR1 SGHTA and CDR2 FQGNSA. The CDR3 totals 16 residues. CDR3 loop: CASSLDGAGAKNIQYF. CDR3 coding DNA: TGTGCCAGCAGCTTAGATGGAGCGGGGGCCAAAAACATTCAGTACTTC.

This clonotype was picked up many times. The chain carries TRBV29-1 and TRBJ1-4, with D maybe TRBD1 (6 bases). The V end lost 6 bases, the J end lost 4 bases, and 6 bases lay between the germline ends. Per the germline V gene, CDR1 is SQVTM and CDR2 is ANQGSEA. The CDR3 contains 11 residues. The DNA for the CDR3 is TGCAGCGTGGACAGTAATGAAAAACTGTTTTTT. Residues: CSVDSNEKLFF.

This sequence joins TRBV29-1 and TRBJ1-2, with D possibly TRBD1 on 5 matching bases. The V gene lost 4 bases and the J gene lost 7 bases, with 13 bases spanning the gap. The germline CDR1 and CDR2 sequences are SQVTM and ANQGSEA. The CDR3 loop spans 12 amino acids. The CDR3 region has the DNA TGCAGCGTTGGCAGGGAGCACGGTGGCTACACCTTC. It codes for CSVGREHGGYTF.

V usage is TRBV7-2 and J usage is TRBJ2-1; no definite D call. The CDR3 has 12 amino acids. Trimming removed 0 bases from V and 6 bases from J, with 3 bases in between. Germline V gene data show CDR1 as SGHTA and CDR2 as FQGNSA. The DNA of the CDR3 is TGTGCCAGCAGCTTAGCCCTCAATGAGCAGTTCTTC. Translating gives CASSLALNEQFF.

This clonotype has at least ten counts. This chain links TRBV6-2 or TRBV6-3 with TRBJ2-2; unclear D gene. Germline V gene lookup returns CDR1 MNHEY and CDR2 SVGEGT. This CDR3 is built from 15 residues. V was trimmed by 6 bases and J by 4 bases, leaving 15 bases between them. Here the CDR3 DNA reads TGTGCCAGCAGCCTCATGTCGCACGGCACCGGGGAGCTGTTTTTT. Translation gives CASSLMSHGTGELFF.

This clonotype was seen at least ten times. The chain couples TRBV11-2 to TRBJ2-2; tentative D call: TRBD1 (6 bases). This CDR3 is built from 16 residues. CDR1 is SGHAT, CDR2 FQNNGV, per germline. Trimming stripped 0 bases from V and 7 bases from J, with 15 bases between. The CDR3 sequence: CASSLDFAGAGGELFF. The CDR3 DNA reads TGTGCCAGCAGCTTAGATTTCGCAGGGGCGGGCGGGGAGCTGTTTTTT.

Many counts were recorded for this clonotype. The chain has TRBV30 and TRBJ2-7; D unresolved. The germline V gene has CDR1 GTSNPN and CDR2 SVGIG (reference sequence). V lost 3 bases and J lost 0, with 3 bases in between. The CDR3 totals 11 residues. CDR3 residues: CAWSGSYEQYF. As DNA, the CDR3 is TGTGCCTGGAGCGGCTCCTACGAGCAGTACTTC.

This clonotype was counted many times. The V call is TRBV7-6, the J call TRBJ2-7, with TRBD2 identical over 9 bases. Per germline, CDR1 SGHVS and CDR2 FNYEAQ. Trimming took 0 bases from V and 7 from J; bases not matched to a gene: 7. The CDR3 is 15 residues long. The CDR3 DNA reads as TGTGCCAGCAGCTTAGCCCCGCGGGAGGGCCGGGAGCAGTACTTC. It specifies CASSLAPREGREQYF. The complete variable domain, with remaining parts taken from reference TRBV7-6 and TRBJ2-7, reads GAGVSQSPRYKVTKRGQDVALRCDPISGHVSLYWYRQALGQGPEFLTYFNYEAQQDKSGLPNDRFSAERPEGSISTLTIQRTEQRDSAMYRCASSLAPREGREQYFGPGTRLTVT.

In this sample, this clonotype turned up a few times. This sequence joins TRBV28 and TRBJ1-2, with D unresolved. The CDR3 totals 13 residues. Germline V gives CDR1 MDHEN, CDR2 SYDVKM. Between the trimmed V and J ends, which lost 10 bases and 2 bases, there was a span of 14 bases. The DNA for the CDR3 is TGTGCCACCCCCGGACTGTACAACTATGGCTACACCTTC. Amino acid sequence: CATPGLYNYGYTF.

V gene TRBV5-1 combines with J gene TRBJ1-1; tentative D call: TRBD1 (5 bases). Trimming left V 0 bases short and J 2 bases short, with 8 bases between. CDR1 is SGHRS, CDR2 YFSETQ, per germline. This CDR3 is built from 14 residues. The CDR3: CASSLGDRNTEAFF. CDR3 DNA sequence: TGCGCCAGCAGCTTGGGAGACAGAAACACTGAAGCTTTCTTT.

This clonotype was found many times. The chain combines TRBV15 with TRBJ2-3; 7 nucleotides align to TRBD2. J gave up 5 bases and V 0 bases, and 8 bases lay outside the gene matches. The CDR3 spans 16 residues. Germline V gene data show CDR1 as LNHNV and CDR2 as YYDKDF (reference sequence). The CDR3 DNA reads TGTGCCACCAGCAGAGATTTGGCGGGAGTTCAAGATACGCAGTATTTT. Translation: CATSRDLAGVQDTQYF. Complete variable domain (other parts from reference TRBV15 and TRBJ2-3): DAMVIQNPRYQVTQFGKPVTLSCSQTLNHNVMYWYQQKSSQAPKLLFHYYDKDFNNEADTPDNFQSRRPNTSFCFLDIRSPGLGDTAMYLCATSRDLAGVQDTQYFGPGTRLTVL.

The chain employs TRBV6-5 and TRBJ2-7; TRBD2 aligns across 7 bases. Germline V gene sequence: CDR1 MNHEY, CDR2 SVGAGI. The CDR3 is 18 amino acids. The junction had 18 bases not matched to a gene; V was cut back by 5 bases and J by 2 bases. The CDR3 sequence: CASSTTTSFPGVPYEQYF. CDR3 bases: TGTGCCAGCAGTACAACGACTAGCTTTCCTGGGGTACCCTACGAGCAGTACTTC.

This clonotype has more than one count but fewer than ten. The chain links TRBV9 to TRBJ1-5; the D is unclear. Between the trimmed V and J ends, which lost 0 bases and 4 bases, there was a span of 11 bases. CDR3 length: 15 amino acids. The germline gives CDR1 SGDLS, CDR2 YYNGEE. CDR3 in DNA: TGTGCCAGCAGCGTAGCAAACAGCCCGAATCAGCCCCAGCATTTT. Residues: CASSVANSPNQPQHF.

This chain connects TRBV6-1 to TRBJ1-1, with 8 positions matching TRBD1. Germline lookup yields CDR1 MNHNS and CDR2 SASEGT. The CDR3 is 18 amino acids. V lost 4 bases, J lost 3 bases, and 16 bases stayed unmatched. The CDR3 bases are TGTGCCAGCAGTGTCTGGGCAGGGGGCCGGAGTATAGACACTGAAGCTTTCTTT. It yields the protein CASSVWAGGRSIDTEAFF.

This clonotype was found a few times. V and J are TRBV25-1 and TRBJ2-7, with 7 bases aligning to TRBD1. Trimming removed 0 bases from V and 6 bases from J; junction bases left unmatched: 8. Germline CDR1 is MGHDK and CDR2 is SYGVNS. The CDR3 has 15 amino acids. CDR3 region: CASSEYGQGEPEQYF. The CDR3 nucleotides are TGTGCCAGCAGTGAATATGGGCAGGGGGAACCCGAGCAGTACTTC.

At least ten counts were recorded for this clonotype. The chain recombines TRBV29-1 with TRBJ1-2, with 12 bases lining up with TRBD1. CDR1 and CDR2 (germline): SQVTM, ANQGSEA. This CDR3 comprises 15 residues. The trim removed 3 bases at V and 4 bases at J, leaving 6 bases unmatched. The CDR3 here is CSVDKGQGAAYGYTF. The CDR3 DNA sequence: TGCAGCGTTGATAAGGGACAGGGGGCTGCCTATGGCTACACCTTC.

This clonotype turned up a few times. CDR3: CAIRPPPPGYGYTF. CDR3 nucleotides: TGTGCCATCCGACCCCCGCCCCCGGGCTATGGCTACACCTTC. The J gene is TRBJ1-2, the V gene TRBV10-3; D remains unclear. Germline values: CDR1 ENHRY, CDR2 SYGVKD. The CDR3 totals 14 residues. Between the trimmed V and J ends, which lost 8 bases and 4 bases, there was a span of 17 bases.

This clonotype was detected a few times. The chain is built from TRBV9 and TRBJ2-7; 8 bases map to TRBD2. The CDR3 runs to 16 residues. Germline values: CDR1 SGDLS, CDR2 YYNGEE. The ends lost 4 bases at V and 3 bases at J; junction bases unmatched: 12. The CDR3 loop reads CASSPQSASGYYEQYF. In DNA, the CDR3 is TGTGCCAGCAGCCCCCAATCGGCTAGCGGGTACTACGAGCAGTACTTC. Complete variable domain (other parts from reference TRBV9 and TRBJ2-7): DSGVTQTPKHLITATGQRVTLRCSPRSGDLSVYWYQQSLDQGLQFLIQYYNGEERAKGNILERFSAQQFPDLHSELNLSSLELGDSALYFCASSPQSASGYYEQYFGPGTRLTVT.